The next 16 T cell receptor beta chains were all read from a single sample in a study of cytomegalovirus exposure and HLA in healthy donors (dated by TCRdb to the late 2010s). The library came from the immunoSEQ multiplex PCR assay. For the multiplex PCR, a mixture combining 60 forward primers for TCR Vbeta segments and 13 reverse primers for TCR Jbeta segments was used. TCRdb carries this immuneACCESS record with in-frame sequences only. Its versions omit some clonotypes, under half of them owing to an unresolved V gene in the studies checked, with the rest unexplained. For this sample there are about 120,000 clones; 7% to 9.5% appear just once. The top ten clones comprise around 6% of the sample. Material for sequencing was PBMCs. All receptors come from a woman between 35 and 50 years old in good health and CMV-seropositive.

CDR3 bases: TGCAGCGTTGAAGAGGGAGCGGGAGCTTTCTTT. Translation gives CSVEEGAGAFF. This rearrangement joins TRBV29-1 to TRBJ1-1; D is uncertain. The CDR3 runs to 11 residues. Germline V gene data show CDR1 as SQVTM and CDR2 as ANQGSEA. Deletions cut 0 bases from V and 10 bases from J, with 9 bases between.

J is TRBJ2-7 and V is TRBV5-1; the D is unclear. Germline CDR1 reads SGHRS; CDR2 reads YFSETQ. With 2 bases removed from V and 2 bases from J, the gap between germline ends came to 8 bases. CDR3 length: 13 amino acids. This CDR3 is CASSFDTPYEQYF. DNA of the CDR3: TGCGCCAGCAGCTTCGACACCCCCTACGAGCAGTACTTC.

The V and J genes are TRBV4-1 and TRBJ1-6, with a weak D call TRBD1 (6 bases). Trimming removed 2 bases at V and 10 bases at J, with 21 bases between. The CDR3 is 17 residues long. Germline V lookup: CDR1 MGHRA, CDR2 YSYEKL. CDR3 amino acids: CASSQNWDMVPGSPLHF. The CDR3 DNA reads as TGCGCCAGCAGCCAAAATTGGGACATGGTCCCTGGGTCACCCCTCCACTTT.

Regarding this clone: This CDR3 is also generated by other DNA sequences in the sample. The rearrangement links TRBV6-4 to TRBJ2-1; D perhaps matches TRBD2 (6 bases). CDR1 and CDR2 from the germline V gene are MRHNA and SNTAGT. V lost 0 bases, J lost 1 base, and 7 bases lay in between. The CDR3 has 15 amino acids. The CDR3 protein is CASSDSSGSYNEQFF. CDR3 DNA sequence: TGTGCCAGCAGTGACTCTAGCGGATCCTACAATGAGCAGTTCTTC.

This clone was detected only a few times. The CDR3 nucleotides read TGTGCCAGCAGTGTACTACAGGGTGACGGCTACACCTTC. This sequence encodes CASSVLQGDGYTF. This chain uses TRBV2 with TRBJ1-2; D may be TRBD1 (6 bases). This CDR3 contains 13 residues. Trimming removed 4 bases at V and 8 bases at J, with 14 bases between. Germline CDR1 is SNHLY and CDR2 is FYNNEI.

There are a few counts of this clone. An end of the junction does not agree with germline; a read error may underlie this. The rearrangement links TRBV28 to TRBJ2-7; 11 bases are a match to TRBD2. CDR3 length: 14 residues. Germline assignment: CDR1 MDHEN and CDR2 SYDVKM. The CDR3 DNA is TGTGCCAGCGGTTTATTAGCGGGGGGGCTCGAGCAGTACTTC. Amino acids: CASGLLAGGLEQYF.

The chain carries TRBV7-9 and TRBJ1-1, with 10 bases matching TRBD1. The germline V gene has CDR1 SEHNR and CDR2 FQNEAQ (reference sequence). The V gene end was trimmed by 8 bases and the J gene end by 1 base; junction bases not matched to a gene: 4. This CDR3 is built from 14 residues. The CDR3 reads CASGRQGANTEAFF. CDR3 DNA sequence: TGTGCCAGCGGCCGACAGGGGGCGAACACTGAAGCTTTCTTT.

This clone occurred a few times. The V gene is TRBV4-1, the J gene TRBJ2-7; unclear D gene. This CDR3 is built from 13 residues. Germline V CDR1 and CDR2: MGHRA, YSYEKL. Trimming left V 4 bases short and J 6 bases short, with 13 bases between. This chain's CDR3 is CASSLHRRGEQYF. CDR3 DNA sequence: TGCGCCAGCAGCCTTCATCGGAGAGGCGAGCAGTACTTC.

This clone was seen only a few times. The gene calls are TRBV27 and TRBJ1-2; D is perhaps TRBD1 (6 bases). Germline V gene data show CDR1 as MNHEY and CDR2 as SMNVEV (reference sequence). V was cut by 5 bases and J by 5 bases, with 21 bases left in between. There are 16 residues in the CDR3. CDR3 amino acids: CASSEAGTPSGYGYTF. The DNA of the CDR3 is TGTGCCAGCAGTGAAGCCGGGACACCCTCCGGGTATGGCTACACCTTC.

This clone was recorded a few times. The CDR3 DNA reads as TGTGCCACCAGCAGAGTGTCAGGGGGTGGTGATGAGCAGTTCTTC. It translates to CATSRVSGGGDEQFF. V and J are TRBV15 and TRBJ2-1; TRBD1 agrees at 7 bases. Germline V CDR1 and CDR2: LNHNV, YYDKDF (reference sequence). Trimming removed 1 base from V and 8 bases from J; junction bases left unmatched: 8. The CDR3 length is 15 residues.

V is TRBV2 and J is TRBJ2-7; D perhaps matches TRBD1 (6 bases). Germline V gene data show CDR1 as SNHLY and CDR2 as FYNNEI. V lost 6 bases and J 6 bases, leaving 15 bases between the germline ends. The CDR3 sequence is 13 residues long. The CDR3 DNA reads TGTGCCAGCAGAATGACAGGCCTTCGCGAGCAGTACTTC. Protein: CASRMTGLREQYF.

Written as DNA, the CDR3 is TGTGCCAGCAGCCGGGACTCTCAGAACACTGAAGCTTTCTTT. It specifies CASSRDSQNTEAFF. The chain links TRBV11-3 to TRBJ1-1; D is perhaps TRBD1 (5 bases). The V gene's germline CDR1 is SGHNT and CDR2 YENEEA. The CDR3 runs to 14 residues. The V gene lost 5 bases and the J gene lost 1 base, with 11 bases spanning the gap.

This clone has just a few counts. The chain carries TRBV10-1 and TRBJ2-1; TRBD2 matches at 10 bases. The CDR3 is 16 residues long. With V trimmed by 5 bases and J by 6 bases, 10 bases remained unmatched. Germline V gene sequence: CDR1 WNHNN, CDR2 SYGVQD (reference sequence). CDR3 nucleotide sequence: TGCGCCAGCAGTTCTGGGAGCGGGGGGGCCGGCAATGAGCAGTTCTTC. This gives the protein CASSSGSGGAGNEQFF.

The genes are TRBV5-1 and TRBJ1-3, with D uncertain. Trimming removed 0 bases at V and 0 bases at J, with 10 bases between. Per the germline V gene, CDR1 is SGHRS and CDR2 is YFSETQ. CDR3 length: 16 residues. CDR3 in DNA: TGCGCCAGCAGCTTGGCTTTTGGCTTCTCTGGAAACACCATATATTTT. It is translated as CASSLAFGFSGNTIYF.

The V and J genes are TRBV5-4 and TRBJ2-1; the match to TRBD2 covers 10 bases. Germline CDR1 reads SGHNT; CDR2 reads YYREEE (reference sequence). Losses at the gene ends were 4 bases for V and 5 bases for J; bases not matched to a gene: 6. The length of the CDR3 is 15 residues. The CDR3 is CASSPWTSGDNEQFF. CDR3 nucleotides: TGTGCCAGCAGCCCCTGGACTAGCGGTGACAATGAGCAGTTCTTC.

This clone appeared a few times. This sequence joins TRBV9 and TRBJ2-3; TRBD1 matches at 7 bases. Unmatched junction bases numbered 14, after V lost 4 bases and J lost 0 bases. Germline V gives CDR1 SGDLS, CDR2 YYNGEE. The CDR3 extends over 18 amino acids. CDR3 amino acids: CASSYRDRGLSSTDTQYF. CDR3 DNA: TGTGCCAGCAGCTACCGGGACAGAGGATTGTCTAGCACAGATACGCAGTATTTT.